This T cell receptor beta chain comes out of a study of early T cells in non-severe SARS-CoV-2 infection. The CDR3 contains 17 residues. The J segment lost 4 bases and the V segment lost 2 bases, leaving 4 bases of the junction unmatched. CDR1 and CDR2 (germline): SGHVS, FNYEAQ. TCRdb re-derived calls from the 5' RACE reads in MiXCR, one entry per CDR3 protein. The sample has tens of thousands of distinct CDR3 sequences; 6% to 7% are singletons. This TCR came from an adult who was a healthcare worker with PCR-confirmed SARS-CoV-2 infection or an uninfected control (not recorded which). The sequenced material came from whole blood. This chain connects TRBV7-6 to TRBJ2-1; TRBD2 aligns across 14 bases. Here the CDR3 reads CASSLTGLAGGYNEQFF. For the CDR3, the DNA is TGTGCCAGCAGCTTAACTGGACTAGCGGGAGGTTACAATGAGCAGTTCTTC.